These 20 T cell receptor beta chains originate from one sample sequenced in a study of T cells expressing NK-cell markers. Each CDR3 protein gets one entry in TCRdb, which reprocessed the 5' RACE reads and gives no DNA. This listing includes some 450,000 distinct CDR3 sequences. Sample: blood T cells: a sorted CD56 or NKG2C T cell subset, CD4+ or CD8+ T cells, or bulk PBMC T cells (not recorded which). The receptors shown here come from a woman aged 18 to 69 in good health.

This CDR3 is CASRNSGDSYNEQFF. The chain couples TRBV19 to TRBJ2-1; there is no DNA to check the TCRdb D call of TRBD2. Germline V gene sequence: CDR1 LNHDA, CDR2 SQIVND (reference sequence). This CDR3 region has 15 residues.

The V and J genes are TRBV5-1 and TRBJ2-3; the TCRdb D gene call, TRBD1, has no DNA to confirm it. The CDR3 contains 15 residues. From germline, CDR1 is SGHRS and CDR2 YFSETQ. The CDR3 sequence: CASSGTGDSTDTQYF.

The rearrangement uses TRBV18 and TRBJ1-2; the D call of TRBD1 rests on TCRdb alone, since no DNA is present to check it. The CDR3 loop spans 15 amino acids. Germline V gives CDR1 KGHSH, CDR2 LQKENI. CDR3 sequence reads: CASSPDSRSNYGYTF.

This chain's CDR3 is CAIGQEPDTQYF. This chain joins TRBV10-3 and TRBJ2-3; with no DNA, the TCRdb D assignment of TRBD1 cannot be verified. The CDR3 is made up of 12 amino acids. Germline CDR1 is ENHRY and CDR2 is SYGVKD.

The CDR3 protein is CASSFGRDGNEQFF. This rearrangement joins TRBV5-1 to TRBJ2-1. The CDR3 runs 14 residues. Per germline, CDR1 SGHRS and CDR2 YFSETQ.

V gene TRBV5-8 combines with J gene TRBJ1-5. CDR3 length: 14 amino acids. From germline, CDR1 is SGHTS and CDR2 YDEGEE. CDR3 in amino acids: CASSQEYSNQPQHF.

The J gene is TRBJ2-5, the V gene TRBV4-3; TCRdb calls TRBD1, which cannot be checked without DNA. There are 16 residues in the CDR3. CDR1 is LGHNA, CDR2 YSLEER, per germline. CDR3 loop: CASSQDRRQGQETQYF.

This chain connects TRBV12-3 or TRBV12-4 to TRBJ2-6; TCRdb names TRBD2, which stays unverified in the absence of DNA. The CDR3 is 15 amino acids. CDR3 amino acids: CASTTRVSGANVLTF.

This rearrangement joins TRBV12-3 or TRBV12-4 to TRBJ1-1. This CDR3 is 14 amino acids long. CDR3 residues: CASREDRRNTEAFF.

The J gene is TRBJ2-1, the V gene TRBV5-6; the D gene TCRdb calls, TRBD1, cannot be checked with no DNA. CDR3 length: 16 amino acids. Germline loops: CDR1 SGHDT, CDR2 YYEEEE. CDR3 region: CASRTDWGSSYNEQFF.

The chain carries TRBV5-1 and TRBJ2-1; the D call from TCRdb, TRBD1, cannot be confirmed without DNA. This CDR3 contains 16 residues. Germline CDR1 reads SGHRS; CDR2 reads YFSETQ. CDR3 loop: CASSSLRDVPYNEQFF.

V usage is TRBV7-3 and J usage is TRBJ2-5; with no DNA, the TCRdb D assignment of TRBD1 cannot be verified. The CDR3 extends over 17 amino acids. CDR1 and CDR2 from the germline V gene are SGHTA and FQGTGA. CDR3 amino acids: CASSLGDRRWTEETQYF.

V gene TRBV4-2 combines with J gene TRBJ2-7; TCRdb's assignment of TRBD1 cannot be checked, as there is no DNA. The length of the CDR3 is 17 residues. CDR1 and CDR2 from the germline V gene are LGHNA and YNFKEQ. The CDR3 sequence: CASSQDGTRGLSYEQYF.

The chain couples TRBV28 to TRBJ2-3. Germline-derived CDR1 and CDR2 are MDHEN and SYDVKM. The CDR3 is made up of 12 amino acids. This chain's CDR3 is CPGLFSTDTQYF.

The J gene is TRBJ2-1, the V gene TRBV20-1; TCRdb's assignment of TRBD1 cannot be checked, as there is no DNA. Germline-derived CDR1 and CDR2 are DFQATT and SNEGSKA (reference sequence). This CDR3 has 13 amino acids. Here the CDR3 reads CSAIRMKGDEQFF.

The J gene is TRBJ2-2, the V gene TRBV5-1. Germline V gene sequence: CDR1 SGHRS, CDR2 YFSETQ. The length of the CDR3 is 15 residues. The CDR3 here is CASSSRVDYTGELFF.

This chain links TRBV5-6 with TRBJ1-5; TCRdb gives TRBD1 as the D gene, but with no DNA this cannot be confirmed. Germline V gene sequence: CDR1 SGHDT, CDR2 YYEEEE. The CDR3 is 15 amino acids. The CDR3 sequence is CASSTTGFGNQPQHF.

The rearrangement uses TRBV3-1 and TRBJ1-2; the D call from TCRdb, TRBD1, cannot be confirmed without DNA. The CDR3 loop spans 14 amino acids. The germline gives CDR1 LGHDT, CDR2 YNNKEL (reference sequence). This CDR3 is CASSQERAGVGYTF.

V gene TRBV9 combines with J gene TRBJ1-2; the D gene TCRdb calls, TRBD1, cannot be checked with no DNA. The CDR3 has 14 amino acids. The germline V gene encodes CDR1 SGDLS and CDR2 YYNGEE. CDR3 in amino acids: CASSPDGTVYGYTF.

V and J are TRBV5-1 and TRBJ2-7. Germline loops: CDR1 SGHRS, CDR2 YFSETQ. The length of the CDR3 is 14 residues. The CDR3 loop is CASSLVPGDYEQYF.